A single sample is the source of the 9 T cell receptor beta chains below, sequenced in a study of T cell responses to AZD1222 COVID-19 vaccine. This table comes from immunoSEQ multiplex PCR, and its TCRdb copy is limited to in-frame clones, with some not included. The sample has tens of thousands of clones, about 87% seen once; the top ten hold about 5.7%. The source material was peripheral blood, sampled on day 0 of AZD1222 vaccination. The receptors derive from an adult in good health.

The chain uses TRBV7-3 and TRBJ2-3; TRBD1 or TRBD2 may be the D gene (6 bases each). V shed 4 bases and J shed 1 base, with 12 bases lying between them. The CDR3 loop spans 15 amino acids. Germline CDR1 SGHTA, CDR2 FQGTGA. Here the CDR3 reads CASSSWGAGTDTQYF. Written as DNA, the CDR3 is TGTGCCAGCAGCTCCTGGGGGGCTGGCACAGATACGCAGTATTTT.

The rearrangement joins TRBV3-1 (or the pseudogene TRBV3-2) to TRBJ1-1; D not resolved. Trimming shortened V by 8 bases and J by 1 base, and 5 bases separated the two germline ends. This CDR3 is built from 11 residues. CDR1 is LGHDT, CDR2 YNNKEL, per germline (reference sequence). The CDR3 nucleotides are TGTGCCAGCGCCAGGAACACTGAAGCTTTCTTT. Protein sequence: CASARNTEAFF.

This clone was observed once. The J gene is TRBJ1-1, the V gene TRBV3-1 (or the pseudogene TRBV3-2); maybe TRBD1 (5 bases). CDR1 is LGHDT and CDR2 is YNNKEL in the germline V gene (reference sequence). CDR3 size: 14 residues. Trimming cost V 3 bases and J 5 bases, with 13 bases left between them. CDR3 residues: CASSQRTRVTEAFF. Here the CDR3 DNA reads TGTGCCAGCAGCCAGCGGACCAGGGTTACTGAAGCTTTCTTT.

J is TRBJ1-2 and V is TRBV7-9, with a tentative D call TRBD1 (5 bases). The germline V gene encodes CDR1 SEHNR and CDR2 FQNEAQ (reference sequence). The CDR3 has 14 residues. V lost 4 bases and J 6 bases, leaving 15 bases between the germline ends. This CDR3 is CASSSAGDFDGYTF. CDR3 nucleotide sequence: TGTGCCAGCAGCTCCGCGGGGGATTTCGATGGCTACACCTTC.

This clone was observed once. CDR3 nucleotide sequence: TGTGCCAGCAGGACCACCGGGACGAAGGAGTTCTTC. It specifies CASRTTGTKEFF. The chain combines TRBV28 with TRBJ2-1; the D gene could be TRBD1 or TRBD2 (5 bases each). Trimming removed 6 bases from V and 14 bases from J, with 17 bases in between. Germline CDR1 and CDR2: MDHEN and SYDVKM. The CDR3 covers 12 residues.

This chain connects TRBV5-1 to TRBJ1-3; TRBD1 might be the D (6 bases). The V end lost 1 base, the J end lost 2 bases, and 10 bases lay between the germline ends. This CDR3 contains 15 residues. CDR1 is SGHRS, CDR2 YFSETQ, per germline. The CDR3 is CASSLSGATGNTIYF. The CDR3 region has the DNA TGCGCCAGCAGCTTGTCAGGGGCAACTGGAAACACCATATATTTT.

V is TRBV5-1 and J is TRBJ1-3; TRBD1 matches 7 bases. V was clipped by 4 bases and J by 0 bases; unmatched bases: 4. Germline values: CDR1 SGHRS, CDR2 YFSETQ. This CDR3 has 15 residues. The DNA of the CDR3 is TGCGCCAGCAGCCCGGGGACAGTCTCTGGAAACACCATATATTTT. Residues: CASSPGTVSGNTIYF.

This chain links TRBV9 with TRBJ1-2; D unclear. In germline, CDR1 is SGDLS, CDR2 YYNGEE. CDR3 size: 14 residues. V lost 0 bases and J lost 4, with 10 bases in between. The CDR3 loop reads CASSVVSSSYGYTF. The CDR3 DNA reads TGTGCCAGCAGCGTAGTAAGTTCCAGCTATGGCTACACCTTC.

The V and J genes are TRBV29-1 and TRBJ1-2, with D hard to call. The V gene lost 2 bases and the J gene lost 1 base, with 8 bases spanning the gap. Germline V lookup: CDR1 SQVTM, CDR2 ANQGSEA. The CDR3 contains 13 residues. The chain's CDR3 is CSVEQIFNYGYTF. The DNA for the CDR3 is TGCAGCGTTGAACAGATTTTTAACTATGGCTACACCTTC. Supplemented by reference TRBV29-1 and TRBJ1-2, the full variable domain reads SAVISQKPSRDICQRGTSLTIQCQVDSQVTMMFWYRQQPGQSLTLIATANQGSEATYESGFVIDKFPISRPNLTFSTLTVSNMSPEDSSIYLCSVEQIFNYGYTFGSGTRLTVV.